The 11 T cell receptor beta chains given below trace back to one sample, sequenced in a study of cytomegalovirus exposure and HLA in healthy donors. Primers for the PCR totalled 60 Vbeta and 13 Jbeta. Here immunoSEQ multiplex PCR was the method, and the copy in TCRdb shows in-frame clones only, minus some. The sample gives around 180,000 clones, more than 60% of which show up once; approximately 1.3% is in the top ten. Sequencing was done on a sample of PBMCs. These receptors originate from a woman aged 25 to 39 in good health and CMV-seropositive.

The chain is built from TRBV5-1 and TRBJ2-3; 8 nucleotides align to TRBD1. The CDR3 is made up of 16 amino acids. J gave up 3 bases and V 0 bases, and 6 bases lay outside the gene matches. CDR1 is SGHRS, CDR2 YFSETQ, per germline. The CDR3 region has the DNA TGCGCCAGCAGCTTGGGGACAGGGTGGAGAACAGATACGCAGTATTTT. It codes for CASSLGTGWRTDTQYF.

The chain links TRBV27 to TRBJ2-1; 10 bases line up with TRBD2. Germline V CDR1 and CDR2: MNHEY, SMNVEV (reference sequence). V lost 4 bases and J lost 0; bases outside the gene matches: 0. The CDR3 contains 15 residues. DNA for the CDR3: TGTGCCAGCAGTTGGACTAGCGGCTCCTACAATGAGCAGTTCTTC. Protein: CASSWTSGSYNEQFF.

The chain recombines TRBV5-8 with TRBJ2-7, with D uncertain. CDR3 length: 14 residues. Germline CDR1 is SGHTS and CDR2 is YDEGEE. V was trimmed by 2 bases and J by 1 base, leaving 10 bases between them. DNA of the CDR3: TGTGCCAGCAGCTTATCGTACACATCCTACGAGCAGTACTTC. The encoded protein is CASSLSYTSYEQYF.

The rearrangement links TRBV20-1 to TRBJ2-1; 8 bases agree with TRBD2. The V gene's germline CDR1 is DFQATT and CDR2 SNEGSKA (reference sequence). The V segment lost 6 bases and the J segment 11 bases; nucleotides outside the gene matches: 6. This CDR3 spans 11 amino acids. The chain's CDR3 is CSAPYSGKQFF. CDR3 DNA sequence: TGCAGTGCACCATATAGCGGGAAGCAGTTCTTC.

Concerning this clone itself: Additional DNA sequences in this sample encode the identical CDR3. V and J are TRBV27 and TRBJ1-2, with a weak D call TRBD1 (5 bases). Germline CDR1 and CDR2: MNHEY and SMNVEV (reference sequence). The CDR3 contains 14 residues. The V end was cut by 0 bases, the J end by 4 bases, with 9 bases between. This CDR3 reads CASSLSGQGYGYTF. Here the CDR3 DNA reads TGTGCCAGCAGTTTATCAGGGCAGGGCTATGGCTACACCTTC.

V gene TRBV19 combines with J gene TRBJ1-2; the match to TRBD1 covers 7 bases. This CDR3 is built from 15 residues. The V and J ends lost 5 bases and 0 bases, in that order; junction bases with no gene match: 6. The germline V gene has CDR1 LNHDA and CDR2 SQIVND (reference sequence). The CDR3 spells CASSLNRGSNYGYTF. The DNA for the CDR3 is TGTGCCAGTAGTCTAAACAGGGGCTCTAACTATGGCTACACCTTC.

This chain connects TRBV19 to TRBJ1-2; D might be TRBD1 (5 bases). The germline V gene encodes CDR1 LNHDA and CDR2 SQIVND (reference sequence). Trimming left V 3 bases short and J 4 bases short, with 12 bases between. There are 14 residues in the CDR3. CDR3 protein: CASSMAGPSYGYTF. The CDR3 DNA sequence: TGTGCCAGTAGTATGGCAGGGCCAAGCTATGGCTACACCTTC.

The CDR3 is CASSLLGNRVITDTQYF. The CDR3 DNA reads as TGTGCCAGCAGTTTATTAGGGAACAGGGTAATCACAGATACGCAGTATTTT. The chain joins TRBV27 to TRBJ2-3, with a possible D match to TRBD1 (6 bases). The CDR3 is 17 amino acids. CDR1 is MNHEY, CDR2 SMNVEV, per germline (reference sequence). Trimming stripped 1 base from V and 2 bases from J, with 16 bases between.

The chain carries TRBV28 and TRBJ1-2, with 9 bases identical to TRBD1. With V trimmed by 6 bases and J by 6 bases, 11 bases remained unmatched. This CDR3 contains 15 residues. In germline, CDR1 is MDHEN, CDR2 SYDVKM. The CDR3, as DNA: TGTGCCAGCAGCTCTCCGGGACAGGGTGTAAATGGCTACACCTTC. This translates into CASSSPGQGVNGYTF.

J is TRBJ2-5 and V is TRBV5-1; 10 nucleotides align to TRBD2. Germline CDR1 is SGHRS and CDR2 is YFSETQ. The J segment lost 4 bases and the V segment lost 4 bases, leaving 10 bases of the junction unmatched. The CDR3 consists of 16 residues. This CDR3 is CASSLHSSGRGETQYF. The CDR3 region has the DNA TGCGCCAGCAGCCTACACTCTAGCGGGAGAGGAGAGACCCAGTACTTC. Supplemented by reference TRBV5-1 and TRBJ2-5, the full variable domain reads KAGVTQTPRYLIKTRGQQVTLSCSPISGHRSVSWYQQTPGQGLQFLFEYFSETQRNKGNFPGRFSGRQFSNSRSEMNVSTLELGDSALYLCASSLHSSGRGETQYFGPGTRLLVL.

The CDR3 sequence: CASSLIGRDTEAFF. DNA of the CDR3: TGTGCCAGCAGTTTGATAGGGCGGGACACTGAAGCTTTCTTT. V is TRBV28 and J is TRBJ1-1, with unresolved D. Germline V gives CDR1 MDHEN, CDR2 SYDVKM. The length of the CDR3 is 14 residues. Trimming took off 3 bases at V and 3 bases at J, with 11 bases between the two ends.